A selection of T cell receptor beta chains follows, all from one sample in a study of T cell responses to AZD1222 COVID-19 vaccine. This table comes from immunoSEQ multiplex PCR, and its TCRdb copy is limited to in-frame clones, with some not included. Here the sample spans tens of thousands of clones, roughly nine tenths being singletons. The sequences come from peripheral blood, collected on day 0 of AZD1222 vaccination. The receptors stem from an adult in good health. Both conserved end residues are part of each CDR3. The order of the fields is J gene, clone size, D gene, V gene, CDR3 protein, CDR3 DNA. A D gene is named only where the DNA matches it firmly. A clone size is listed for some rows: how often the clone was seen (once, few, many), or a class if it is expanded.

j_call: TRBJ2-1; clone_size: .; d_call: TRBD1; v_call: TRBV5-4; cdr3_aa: CASSHPTGGFYNEQFF; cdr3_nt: TGTGCCAGCAGCCATCCGACAGGGGGCTTCTACAATGAGCAGTTCTTC
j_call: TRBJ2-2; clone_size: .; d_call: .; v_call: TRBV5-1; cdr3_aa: CASSLVGTQNTGELFF; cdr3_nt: TGCGCCAGCAGCTTGGTGGGGACCCAGAACACCGGGGAGCTGTTTTTT
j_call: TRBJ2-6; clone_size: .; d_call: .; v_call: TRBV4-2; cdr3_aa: CASSPTGGGMSSGANVLTF; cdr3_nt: TGTGCCAGCAGCCCCACCGGGGGCGGGATGAGCTCTGGGGCCAACGTCCTGACTTTC
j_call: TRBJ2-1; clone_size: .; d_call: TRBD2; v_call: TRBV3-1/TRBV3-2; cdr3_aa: CASSQGAGVSKNEQFF; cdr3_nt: TGTGCCAGCAGCCAAGGGGCGGGAGTTAGTAAGAATGAGCAGTTCTTC
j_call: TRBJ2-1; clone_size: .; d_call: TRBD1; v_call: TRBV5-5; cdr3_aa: CASSLMGQRYNEQFF; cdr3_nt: TGTGCCAGCAGCTTGATGGGACAGCGATACAATGAGCAGTTCTTC
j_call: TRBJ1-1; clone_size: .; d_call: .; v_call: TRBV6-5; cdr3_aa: CASTNEGNTEAFF; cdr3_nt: TGTGCCAGCACAAATGAAGGGAACACTGAAGCTTTCTTT
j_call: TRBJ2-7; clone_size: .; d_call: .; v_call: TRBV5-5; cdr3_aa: CASSLDRTYEQYF; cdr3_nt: TGTGCCAGCAGCTTGGACAGGACCTACGAGCAGTACTTC
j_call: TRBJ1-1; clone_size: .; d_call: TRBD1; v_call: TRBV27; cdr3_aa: CASSHPGQAVTEAFF; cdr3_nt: TGTGCCAGCAGCCATCCCGGACAGGCGGTCACTGAAGCTTTCTTT
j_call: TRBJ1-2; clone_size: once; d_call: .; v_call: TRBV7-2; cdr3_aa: CASSLAMRGAYGYTF; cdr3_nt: TGTGCCAGCAGCTTAGCAATGAGGGGGGCCTATGGCTACACCTTC
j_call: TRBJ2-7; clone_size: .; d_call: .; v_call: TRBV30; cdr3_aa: CAWSGVWAYEQYF; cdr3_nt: TGTGCCTGGAGTGGGGTCTGGGCCTACGAGCAGTACTTC
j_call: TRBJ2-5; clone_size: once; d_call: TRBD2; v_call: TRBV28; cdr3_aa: CASSLMAGGPRETQYF; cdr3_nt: TGTGCCAGCAGTTTAATGGCGGGAGGGCCTCGGGAGACCCAGTACTTC
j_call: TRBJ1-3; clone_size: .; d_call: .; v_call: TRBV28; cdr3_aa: CASRSTGLGSGNTIYF; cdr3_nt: TGTGCCAGCAGGTCTACAGGCTTAGGCTCTGGAAACACCATATATTTT
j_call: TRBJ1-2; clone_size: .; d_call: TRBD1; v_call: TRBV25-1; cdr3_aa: CASSRGQGSYGYTF; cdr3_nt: TGTGCCAGCAGTCGAGGACAGGGAAGCTATGGCTACACCTTC
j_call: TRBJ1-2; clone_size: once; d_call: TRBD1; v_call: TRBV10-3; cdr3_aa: CAIRGDRTNYGYTF; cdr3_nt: TGTGCCATCAGGGGGGACAGAACTAACTATGGCTACACCTTC
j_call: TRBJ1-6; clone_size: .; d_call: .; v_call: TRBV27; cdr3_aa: CASSLSTRSPLHF; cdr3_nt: TGTGCCAGCAGTTTATCGACCCGATCACCCCTCCACTTT
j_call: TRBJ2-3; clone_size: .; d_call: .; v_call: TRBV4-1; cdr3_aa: CASSQDSLALDTQYF; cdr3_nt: TGCGCCAGCAGCCAAGATTCCCTAGCGCTGGATACGCAGTATTTT
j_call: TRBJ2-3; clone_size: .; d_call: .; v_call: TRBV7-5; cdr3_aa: CVRTPGTHSTDTQYF; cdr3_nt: TGTGTCAGAACCCCCGGGACACACAGCACAGATACGCAGTATTTT
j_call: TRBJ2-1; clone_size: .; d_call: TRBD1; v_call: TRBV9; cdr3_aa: CASSHRTGGGDEQFF; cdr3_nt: TGTGCCAGCAGCCACCGGACAGGGGGGGGTGATGAGCAGTTCTTC
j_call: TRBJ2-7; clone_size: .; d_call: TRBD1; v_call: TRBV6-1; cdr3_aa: CASSELGTGGAYEQYF; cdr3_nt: TGTGCCAGCAGTGAATTAGGGACAGGGGGCGCCTACGAGCAGTACTTC
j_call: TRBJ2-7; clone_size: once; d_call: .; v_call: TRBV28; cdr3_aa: CASSPRGGAREQYF; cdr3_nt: TGTGCCAGCAGTCCCAGGGGGGGGGCGCGCGAGCAGTACTTC
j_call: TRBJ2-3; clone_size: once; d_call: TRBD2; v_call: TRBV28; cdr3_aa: CASSSPSSGSTDTQYF; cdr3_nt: TGTGCCAGCAGCTCCCCCTCTAGCGGGAGCACAGATACGCAGTATTTT
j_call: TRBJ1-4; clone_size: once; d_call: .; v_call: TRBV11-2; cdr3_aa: CASSKGKWGGEKLFF; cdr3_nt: TGTGCCAGCAGCAAAGGGAAGTGGGGAGGGGAAAAACTGTTTTTT
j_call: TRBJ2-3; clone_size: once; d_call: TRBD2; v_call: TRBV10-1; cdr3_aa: CASRRTSHGDTQYF; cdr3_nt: TGCGCCAGCAGGCGGACTAGTCATGGAGATACGCAGTATTTT
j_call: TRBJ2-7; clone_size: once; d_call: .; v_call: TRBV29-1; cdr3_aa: CSVVVGLGYEQYF; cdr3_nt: TGCAGCGTTGTGGTCGGGTTAGGATACGAGCAGTACTTC
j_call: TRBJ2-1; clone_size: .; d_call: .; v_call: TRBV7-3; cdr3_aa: CASSREHEQFF; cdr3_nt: TGTGCCAGCAGCCGTGAGCATGAGCAGTTCTTC
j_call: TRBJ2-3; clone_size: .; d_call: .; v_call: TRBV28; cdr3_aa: CASSLLSLGTAGDTQYF; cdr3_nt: TGTGCCAGCAGTTTATTATCGTTAGGGACCGCGGGCGATACGCAGTATTTT
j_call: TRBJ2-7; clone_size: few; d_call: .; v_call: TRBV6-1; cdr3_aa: CASSDGTLDYYEQYF; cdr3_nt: TGTGCCAGCAGTGACGGGACATTGGACTACTACGAGCAGTACTTC
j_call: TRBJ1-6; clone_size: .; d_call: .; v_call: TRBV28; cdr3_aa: CASSLQGWYSPLHF; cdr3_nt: TGTGCCAGCAGTCTACAGGGTTGGTATTCACCCCTCCACTTT
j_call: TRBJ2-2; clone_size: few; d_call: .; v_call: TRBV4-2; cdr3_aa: CASSQERFGELFF; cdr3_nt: TGTGCCAGCAGCCAAGAGCGGTTTGGGGAGCTGTTTTTT
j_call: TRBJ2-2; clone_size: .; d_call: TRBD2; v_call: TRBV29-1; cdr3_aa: CSVPTGAGGGAGELFF; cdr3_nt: TGCAGCGTCCCCACTGGGGCGGGAGGAGGGGCCGGGGAGCTGTTTTTT
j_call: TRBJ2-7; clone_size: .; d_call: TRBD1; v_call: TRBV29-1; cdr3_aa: CSVGTATYEQYF; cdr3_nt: TGCAGCGTCGGGACAGCAACCTACGAGCAGTACTTC
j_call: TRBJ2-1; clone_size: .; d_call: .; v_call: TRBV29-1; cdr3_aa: CSVQGLNEQFF; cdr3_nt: TGCAGCGTTCAGGGACTGAATGAGCAGTTCTTC
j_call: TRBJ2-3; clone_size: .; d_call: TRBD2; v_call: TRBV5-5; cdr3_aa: CASSARAGALTDTQYF; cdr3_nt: TGTGCCAGCAGCGCGCGAGCGGGAGCTCTCACAGATACGCAGTATTTT
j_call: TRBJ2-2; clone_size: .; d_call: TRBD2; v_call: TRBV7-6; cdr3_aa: CASSLVLAGVTGELFF; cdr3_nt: TGTGCCAGCAGCTTAGTCCTAGCGGGAGTTACCGGGGAGCTGTTTTTT
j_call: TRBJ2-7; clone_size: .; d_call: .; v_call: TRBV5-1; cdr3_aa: CASSFGGETYEQYF; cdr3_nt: TGCGCCAGCAGCTTTGGGGGCGAAACCTACGAGCAGTACTTC
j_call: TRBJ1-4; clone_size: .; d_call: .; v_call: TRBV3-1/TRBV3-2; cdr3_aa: CASSQDSGEKLFF; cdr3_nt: TGTGCCAGCAGCCAAGACTCGGGGGAAAAACTGTTTTTT
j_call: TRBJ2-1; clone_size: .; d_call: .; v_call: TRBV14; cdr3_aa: CASSQTTVAVQGDEQFF; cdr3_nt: TGTGCCAGCAGCCAGACAACTGTAGCCGTTCAGGGCGATGAGCAGTTCTTC
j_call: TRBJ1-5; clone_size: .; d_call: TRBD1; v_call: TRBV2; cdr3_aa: CASRPDRAGQPQHF; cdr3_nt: TGTGCCAGCAGACCCGACAGGGCCGGTCAGCCCCAGCATTTT
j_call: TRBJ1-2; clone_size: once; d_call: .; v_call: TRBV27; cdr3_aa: CASSKSRQATNYGYTF; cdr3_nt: TGTGCCAGCAGTAAATCGAGACAGGCCACCAACTATGGCTACACCTTC
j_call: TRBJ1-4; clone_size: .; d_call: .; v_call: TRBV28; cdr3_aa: CASSPSGPGGLNEKLFF; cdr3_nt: TGTGCCAGCAGCCCATCCGGCCCCGGGGGATTAAACGAAAAACTGTTTTTT
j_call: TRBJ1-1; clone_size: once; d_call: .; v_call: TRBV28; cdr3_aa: CASSSPGDTRSNTEAFF; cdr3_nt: TGTGCCAGCAGTTCGCCGGGGGACACCAGGTCTAACACTGAAGCTTTCTTT
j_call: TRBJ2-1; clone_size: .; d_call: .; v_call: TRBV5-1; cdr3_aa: CASSLGSYNEQFF; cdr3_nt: TGCGCCAGCAGCTTGGGTAGCTACAATGAGCAGTTCTTC
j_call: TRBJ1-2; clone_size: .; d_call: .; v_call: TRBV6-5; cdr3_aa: CASALGIGIEDGYTF; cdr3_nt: TGTGCCAGCGCCTTGGGGATCGGAATCGAAGATGGCTACACCTTC
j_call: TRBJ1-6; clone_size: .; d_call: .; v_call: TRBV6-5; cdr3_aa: CASTGSYNSPLHF; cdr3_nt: TGTGCCAGCACGGGATCGTATAATTCACCCCTCCACTTT
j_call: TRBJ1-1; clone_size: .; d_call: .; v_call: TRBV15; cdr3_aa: CATSRDISREAFF; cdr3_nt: TGTGCCACCAGCAGAGATATATCGAGGGAAGCTTTCTTT